This T cell receptor (beta chain) came from a study of shared clonotypes between healthy human individuals. As defined, naive CD8 cells were CD45RO-negative and positively selected for CCR7, with terminally differentiated effector memory CD45RA+ cells excluded. The protocol was immunoSEQ multiplex PCR, while the TCRdb copy is restricted to in-frame clones and leaves out a portion. The table has 660,000 or so clones, approximately 96% seen once. This CDR3 comprises 13 residues. Germline CDR1 and CDR2: SGHTS and YDEGEE. The J gene is TRBJ2-5, the V gene TRBV5-8; TRBD2 matches 7 bases. The end of the DNA aligns better with TRBJ2-7, so the J call may be wrong. The material sequenced was naive CD8+ T cells sorted from blood. The origin of this receptor is a woman aged 30 to 39 in good health. CDR3 sequence reads: CASSLERGSEQYF. As DNA, the CDR3 is TGTGCCAGCAGCTTGGAGCGGGGTAGCGAGCAGTACTTC.